A selection of T cell receptor beta chains follows, all from one sample in a study of shared clonotypes between healthy human individuals. Repertoires were generated with immunoSEQ multiplex PCR, while TCRdb's copy carries only in-frame clones and drops some. Of around 500,000 clones listed, 70% to 80% are singletons. Sequenced material: PBMCs. The receptors originated from a woman between 35 and 50 years old in good health. Some clones in this sample may be carry-over from other donors' samples. The CDR3 runs from the conserved cysteine through the conserved F or W. The order of the fields is D gene, V gene, J gene, clone size, CDR3 DNA, CDR3 protein. D genes are given only for firm matches. Clone size is given for some rows only: seen once, a few or many times, or a class if the clone is expanded.

d_call: NA; v_call: TRBV28; j_call: TRBJ1-1; clone_size: NA; cdr3_nt: TGTGCCAGCCGGGATAGGCTGAACACTGAAGCTTTCTTT; cdr3_aa: CASRDRLNTEAFF
d_call: NA; v_call: TRBV4-2; j_call: TRBJ1-6; clone_size: NA; cdr3_nt: TGTGCCAGCAGCCAAGGGGGGGGGCAGTCACCCCTCCACTTT; cdr3_aa: CASSQGGGQSPLHF
d_call: TRBD1; v_call: TRBV7-3; j_call: TRBJ2-5; clone_size: once; cdr3_nt: TGTGCCAGCAGCGCAGCAGGGGGCGGTGGGGAGACCCAGTACTTC; cdr3_aa: CASSAAGGGGETQYF
d_call: TRBD1; v_call: TRBV25-1; j_call: TRBJ1-1; clone_size: NA; cdr3_nt: TGTGCCAGCAGTGACCCTGGGACAGGGGAAGAGGCTTTCTTT; cdr3_aa: CASSDPGTGEEAFF
d_call: TRBD2; v_call: TRBV29-1; j_call: TRBJ2-7; clone_size: NA; cdr3_nt: TGCAGCGTCTCTAGCGGGAGCAGCGAGCAGTACTTC; cdr3_aa: CSVSSGSSEQYF
d_call: TRBD2; v_call: TRBV7-9; j_call: TRBJ2-1; clone_size: NA; cdr3_nt: TGTGCCAGCGGCGGACTAGCGGGGCCCTACAATGAGCAGTTCTTC; cdr3_aa: CASGGLAGPYNEQFF
d_call: NA; v_call: TRBV9; j_call: TRBJ1-1; clone_size: NA; cdr3_nt: TGTGCCAGCAGCGTAGGACAGGCCACTGAAGCTTTCTTT; cdr3_aa: CASSVGQATEAFF
d_call: TRBD1; v_call: TRBV2; j_call: TRBJ1-1; clone_size: many; cdr3_nt: TGTGCCAGCAGTGTCGGGACAGTGAACACTGAAGCTTTCTTT; cdr3_aa: CASSVGTVNTEAFF
d_call: NA; v_call: TRBV19; j_call: TRBJ1-5; clone_size: NA; cdr3_nt: TGTGCCAGTAACCTGGCGGTGGGTAGCAATCAGCCCCAGCATTTT; cdr3_aa: CASNLAVGSNQPQHF
d_call: NA; v_call: TRBV27; j_call: TRBJ2-7; clone_size: NA; cdr3_nt: TGTGCCGTAAGGGGTCGGTACGAGCAGTACTTC; cdr3_aa: CAVRGRYEQYF
d_call: TRBD2; v_call: TRBV2; j_call: TRBJ2-7; clone_size: NA; cdr3_nt: TGTGCCAGCAGGTTAACTGGGACTAGTTATGGGGAGCAGTACTTC; cdr3_aa: CASRLTGTSYGEQYF
d_call: TRBD2; v_call: TRBV7-9; j_call: TRBJ2-7; clone_size: NA; cdr3_nt: TGTGCCAGCAGCCCATCGGGGAGCGGGAGAAACGAGCAGTACTTC; cdr3_aa: CASSPSGSGRNEQYF
d_call: NA; v_call: TRBV19; j_call: TRBJ1-1; clone_size: NA; cdr3_nt: TGTGCCAGTAGTACGGGGGCGTTAGGGAATGAAGCTTTCTTT; cdr3_aa: CASSTGALGNEAFF
d_call: TRBD1; v_call: TRBV6-4; j_call: TRBJ2-3; clone_size: NA; cdr3_nt: TGTGCCAGCTCCGGGACAGGGGGTGTTGATACGCAGTATTTT; cdr3_aa: CASSGTGGVDTQYF
d_call: NA; v_call: TRBV18; j_call: TRBJ1-3; clone_size: NA; cdr3_nt: TGTGCCAGCTCACACCCGTGGACAGCCTCGGGAAACACCATATATTTT; cdr3_aa: CASSHPWTASGNTIYF
d_call: TRBD1; v_call: TRBV27; j_call: TRBJ2-6; clone_size: once; cdr3_nt: TGTGCCAGCAGGGACAGGGGGCCTGGGGCCAACGTCCTGACTTTC; cdr3_aa: CASRDRGPGANVLTF
d_call: NA; v_call: TRBV5-1; j_call: TRBJ2-6; clone_size: NA; cdr3_nt: TGCGCCAGCAGCTCGACTTCTGGGGCCAACGTCCTGACTTTC; cdr3_aa: CASSSTSGANVLTF